A single TCR beta chain is shown here with its context. The data derive from a study of shared T cell receptors in the human thymus. The V gene lost 4 bases and the J gene lost 14 bases, with 21 bases spanning the gap. The germline gives CDR1 SQVTM, CDR2 ANQGSEA. The CDR3 runs 14 residues. Only in-frame clones appear in the TCRdb table, and some are missing; sequencing was by immunoSEQ multiplex PCR. Among approximately 490,000 clones, roughly 74% were seen once, and the ten largest hold 0.013%. In addition, the sample was reused for a study of human thymus T cells. As reported in that work: Donation was from healthy Finnish infants who were having corrective surgery that addressed congenital heart defects. Thymus tissue was removed during corrective cardiac surgery. The authors found apparently biased V and J gene usage in thymic and blood repertoires. What related research reported was that thymic repertoires overlapped highly among unrelated individuals.

The sample was thymocytes. The chain has TRBV29-1 and TRBJ1-6, with D unresolved. The sequence derives from a boy less than two years old with a congenital heart defect. The CDR3 here is CSVGIQDPEFTLHF. As DNA, the CDR3 is TGCAGCGTTGGGATTCAGGATCCTGAATTCACCCTCCACTTT. Based on the CDR3 plus reference TRBV29-1 and TRBJ1-6, the full variable domain is SAVISQKPSRDICQRGTSLTIQCQVDSQVTMMFWYRQQPGQSLTLIATANQGSEATYESGFVIDKFPISRPNLTFSTLTVSNMSPEDSSIYLCSVGIQDPEFTLHFGNGTRLTVT.